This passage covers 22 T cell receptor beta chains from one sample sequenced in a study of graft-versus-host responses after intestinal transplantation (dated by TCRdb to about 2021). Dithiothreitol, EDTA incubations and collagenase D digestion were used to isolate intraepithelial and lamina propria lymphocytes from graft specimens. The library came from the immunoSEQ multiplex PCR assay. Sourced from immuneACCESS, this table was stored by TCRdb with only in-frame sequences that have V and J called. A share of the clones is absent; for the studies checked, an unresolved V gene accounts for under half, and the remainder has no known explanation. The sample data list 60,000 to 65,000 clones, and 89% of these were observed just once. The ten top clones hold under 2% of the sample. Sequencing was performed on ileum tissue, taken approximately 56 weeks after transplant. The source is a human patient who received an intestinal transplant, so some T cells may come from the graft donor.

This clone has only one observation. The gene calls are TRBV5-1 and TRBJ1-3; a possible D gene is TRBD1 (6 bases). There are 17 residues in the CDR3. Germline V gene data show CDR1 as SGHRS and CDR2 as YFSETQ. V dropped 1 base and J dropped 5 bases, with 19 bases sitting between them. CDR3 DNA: TGCGCCAGCAGCTTGTTACCTTCTCAGGGGACTCGAAACACCATATATTTT. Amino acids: CASSLLPSQGTRNTIYF. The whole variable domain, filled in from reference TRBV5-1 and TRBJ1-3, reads KAGVTQTPRYLIKTRGQQVTLSCSPISGHRSVSWYQQTPGQGLQFLFEYFSETQRNKGNFPGRFSGRQFSNSRSEMNVSTLELGDSALYLCASSLLPSQGTRNTIYFGEGSWLTVV.

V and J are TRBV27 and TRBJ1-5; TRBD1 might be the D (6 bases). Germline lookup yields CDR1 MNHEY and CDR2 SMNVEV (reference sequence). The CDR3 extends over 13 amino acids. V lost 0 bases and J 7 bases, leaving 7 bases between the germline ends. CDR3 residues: CASSLSGGQPQHF. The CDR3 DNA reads TGTGCCAGCAGTTTATCGGGGGGCCAGCCCCAGCATTTT.

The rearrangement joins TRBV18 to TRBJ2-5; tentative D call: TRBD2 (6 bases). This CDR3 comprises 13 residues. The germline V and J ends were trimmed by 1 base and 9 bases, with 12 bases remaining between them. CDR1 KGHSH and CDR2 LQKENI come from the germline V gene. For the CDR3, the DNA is TGTGCCAGCTCACCACAACCCCCGGGGGCCCAGTACTTC. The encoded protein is CASSPQPPGAQYF.

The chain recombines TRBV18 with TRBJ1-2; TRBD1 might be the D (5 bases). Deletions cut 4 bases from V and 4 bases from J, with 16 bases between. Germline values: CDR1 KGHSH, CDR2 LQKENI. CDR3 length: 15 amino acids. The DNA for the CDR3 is TGTGCCAGCTCACATCAGGGTGTTGAATCCTATGGCTACACCTTC. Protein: CASSHQGVESYGYTF.

CDR3 sequence: CSVLAAEAFF. The DNA of the CDR3 is TGCAGCGTATTGGCCGCTGAAGCTTTCTTT. This chain links TRBV29-1 with TRBJ1-1; the D is unclear. This CDR3 is 10 amino acids long. Germline assignment: CDR1 SQVTM and CDR2 ANQGSEA. V lost 6 bases, J lost 6 bases, and 8 bases lay in between.

In DNA form, the CDR3 reads TGCGCCAGCAGCCAAGGGCTCGGGACTAGCGGGAGGGTCAGGGAGACCCAGTACTTC. This encodes CASSQGLGTSGRVRETQYF. The chain has TRBV4-1 and TRBJ2-5; 16 nucleotides agree with TRBD2. The CDR3 runs to 19 residues. Looked up from germline, CDR1 is MGHRA and CDR2 is YSYEKL. The junction had 10 bases not matched to a gene; V was cut back by 1 base and J by 5 bases.

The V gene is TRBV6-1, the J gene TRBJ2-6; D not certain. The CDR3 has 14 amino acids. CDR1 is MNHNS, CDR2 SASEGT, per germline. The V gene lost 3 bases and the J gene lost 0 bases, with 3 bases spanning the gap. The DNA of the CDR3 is TGTGCCAGCAGTGACAACTCTGGGGCCAACGTCCTGACTTTC. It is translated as CASSDNSGANVLTF.

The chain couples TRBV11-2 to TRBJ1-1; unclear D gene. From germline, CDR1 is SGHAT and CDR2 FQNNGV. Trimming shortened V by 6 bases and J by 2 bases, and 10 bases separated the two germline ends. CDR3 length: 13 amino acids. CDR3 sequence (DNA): TGTGCCAGCAGACCAAAGGCCAACACTGAAGCTTTCTTT. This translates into CASRPKANTEAFF.

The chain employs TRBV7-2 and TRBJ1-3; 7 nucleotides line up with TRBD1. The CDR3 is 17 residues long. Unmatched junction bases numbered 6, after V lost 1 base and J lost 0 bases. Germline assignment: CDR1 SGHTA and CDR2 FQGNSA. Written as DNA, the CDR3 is TGTGCCAGCAGCTTAGTTCAGGGGGGATCCTCTGGAAACACCATATATTTT. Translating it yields CASSLVQGGSSGNTIYF.

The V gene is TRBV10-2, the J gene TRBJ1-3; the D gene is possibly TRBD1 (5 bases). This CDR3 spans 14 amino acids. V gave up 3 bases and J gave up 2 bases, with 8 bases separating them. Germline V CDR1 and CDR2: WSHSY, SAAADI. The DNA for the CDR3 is TGCGCCAGCAGTGACCAGGGCGCTGGAAACACCATATATTTT. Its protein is CASSDQGAGNTIYF.

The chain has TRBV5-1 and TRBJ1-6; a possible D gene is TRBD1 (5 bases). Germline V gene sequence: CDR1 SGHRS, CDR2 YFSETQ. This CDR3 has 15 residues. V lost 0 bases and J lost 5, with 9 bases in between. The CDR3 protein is CASSLEGTDNSPLHF. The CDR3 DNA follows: TGCGCCAGCAGCTTGGAAGGGACGGATAATTCACCCCTCCACTTT.

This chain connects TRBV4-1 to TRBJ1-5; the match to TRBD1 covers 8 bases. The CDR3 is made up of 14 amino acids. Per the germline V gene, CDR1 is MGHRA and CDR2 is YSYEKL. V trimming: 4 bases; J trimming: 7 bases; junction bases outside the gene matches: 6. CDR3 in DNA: TGCGCCAGCAGCCCGACAGGGGTAGGGCAGCCCCAGCATTTT. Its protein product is CASSPTGVGQPQHF.

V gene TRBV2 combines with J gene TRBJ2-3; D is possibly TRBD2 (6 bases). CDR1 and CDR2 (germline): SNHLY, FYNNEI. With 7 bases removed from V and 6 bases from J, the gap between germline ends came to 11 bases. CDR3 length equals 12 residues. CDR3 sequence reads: CASNEGGDTQYF. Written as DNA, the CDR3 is TGTGCCAGCAACGAGGGAGGTGATACGCAGTATTTT.

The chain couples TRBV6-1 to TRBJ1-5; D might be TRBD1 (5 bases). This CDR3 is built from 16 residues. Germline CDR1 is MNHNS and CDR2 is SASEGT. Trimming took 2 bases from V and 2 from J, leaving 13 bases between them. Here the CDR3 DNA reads TGTGCCAGCAGTGAACTCTGGAGGGGAGGCAATCAGCCCCAGCATTTT. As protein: CASSELWRGGNQPQHF.

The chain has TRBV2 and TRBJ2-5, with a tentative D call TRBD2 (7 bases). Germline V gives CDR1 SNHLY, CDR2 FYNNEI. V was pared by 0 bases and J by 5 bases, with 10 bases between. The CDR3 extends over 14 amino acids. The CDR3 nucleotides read TGTGCCAGCAGTGAAGCGGGGGGGCGGGAGACCCAGTACTTC. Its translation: CASSEAGGRETQYF.

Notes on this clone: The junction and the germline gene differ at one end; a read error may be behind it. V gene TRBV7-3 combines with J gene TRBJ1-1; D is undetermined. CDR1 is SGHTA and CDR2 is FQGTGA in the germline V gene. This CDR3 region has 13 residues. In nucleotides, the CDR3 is TGTGCCAGCAGCCTAACCAGTAACACTGAAGCTTTCTTT. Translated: CASSLTSNTEAFF.

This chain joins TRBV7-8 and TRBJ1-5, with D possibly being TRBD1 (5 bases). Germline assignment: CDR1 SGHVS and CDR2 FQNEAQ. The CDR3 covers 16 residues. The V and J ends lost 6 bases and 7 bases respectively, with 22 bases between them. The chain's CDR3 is CASSPGIMVPGQPQHF. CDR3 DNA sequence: TGTGCCAGCAGTCCAGGGATAATGGTTCCGGGGCAGCCCCAGCATTTT.

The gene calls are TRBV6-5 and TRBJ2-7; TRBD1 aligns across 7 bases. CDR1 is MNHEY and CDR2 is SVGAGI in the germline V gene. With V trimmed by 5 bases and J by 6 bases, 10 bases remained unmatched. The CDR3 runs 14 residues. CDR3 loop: CASSPDRDRSEQYF. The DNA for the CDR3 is TGTGCCAGCAGTCCCGACAGGGATAGGAGCGAGCAGTACTTC.

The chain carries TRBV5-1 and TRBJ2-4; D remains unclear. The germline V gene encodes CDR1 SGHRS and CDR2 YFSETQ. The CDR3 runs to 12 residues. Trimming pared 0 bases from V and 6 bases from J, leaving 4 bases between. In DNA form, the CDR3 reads TGCGCCAGCAGCTTGGACCTAAACATTCAGTACTTC. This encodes CASSLDLNIQYF.

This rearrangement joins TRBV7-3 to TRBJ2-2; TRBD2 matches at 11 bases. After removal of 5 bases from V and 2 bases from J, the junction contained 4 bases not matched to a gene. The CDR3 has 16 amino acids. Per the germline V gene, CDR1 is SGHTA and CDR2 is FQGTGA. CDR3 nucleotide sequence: TGTGCCAGCAGCATGACTAGCGGGGTAAACACCGGGGAGCTGTTTTTT. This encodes CASSMTSGVNTGELFF.

The CDR3 spells CASSLGDREQNTEAFF. CDR3 in DNA: TGCGCCAGCAGCTTGGGGGACAGGGAACAGAACACTGAAGCTTTCTTT. The J gene is TRBJ1-1, the V gene TRBV5-1, with 9 bases that match TRBD1. The germline CDR1 and CDR2 sequences are SGHRS and YFSETQ. V shed 0 bases, J shed 1 base, and the junction held 4 bases outside the gene matches. The CDR3 extends over 16 amino acids.

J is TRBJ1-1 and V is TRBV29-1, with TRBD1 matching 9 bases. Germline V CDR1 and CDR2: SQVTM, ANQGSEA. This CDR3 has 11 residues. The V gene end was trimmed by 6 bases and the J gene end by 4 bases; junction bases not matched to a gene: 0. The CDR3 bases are TGCAGCGTGACAGGGGGCACTGAAGCTTTCTTT. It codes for CSVTGGTEAFF. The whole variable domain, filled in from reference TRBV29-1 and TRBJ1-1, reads SAVISQKPSRDICQRGTSLTIQCQVDSQVTMMFWYRQQPGQSLTLIATANQGSEATYESGFVIDKFPISRPNLTFSTLTVSNMSPEDSSIYLCSVTGGTEAFFGQGTRLTVV.